This paragraph covers one T cell receptor (beta chain) sequence. What it recognizes is unknown. These data originate in a study of T cells after yellow fever vaccination. A single record per CDR3 protein comes from TCRdb applying MiXCR to the 5' RACE reads. The table shows just under 600,000 distinct CDR3 sequences, with roughly 14% occurring only once. CDR1 and CDR2 (germline): MNHEY, SMNVEV (reference sequence). CDR3 length equals 15 residues. V lost 0 bases and J 8 bases, leaving 11 bases between the germline ends. Regarding the study as a whole: The study re-detected most primary-vaccination clones after the booster (approximately 96% CD4, around 90% CD8).

The receptor comes from a man aged 25 to 40 who received the YFV17D yellow fever vaccine. This chain connects TRBV27 to TRBJ2-6; D uncertain. Sequences were derived from PBMCs, sampled on the day of the yellow fever booster vaccination. In nucleotides, the CDR3 is TGTGCCAGCAGTTTATCGGGGTCAGCCACCAACGTCCTGACTTTC. Protein product: CASSLSGSATNVLTF.